The 29 T cell receptor beta chains below come from one sample, sequenced in a study of cytomegalovirus exposure and HLA in healthy donors. The study ran its PCR with 60 Vbeta and 13 Jbeta primers. TCRdb's copy holds only in-frame clones and misses some; the assay was immunoSEQ multiplex PCR. Of approximately 210,000 clones listed, 75% to 85% are singletons. Sequenced input: PBMCs. Receptors originate from a girl aged 5-17 years in good health and CMV-seropositive.

This chain joins TRBV11-2 and TRBJ1-1; D is ambiguous. Germline V CDR1 and CDR2: SGHAT, FQNNGV. The CDR3 consists of 14 residues. The V end was cut by 0 bases, the J end by 11 bases, with 16 bases between. The CDR3 bases are TGTGCCAGCAGCTTAGATCACGGGAGGCCTCGGGCTTTCTTT. Its translation is CASSLDHGRPRAFF.

This clone was recorded a few times. The chain is built from TRBV6-5 and TRBJ1-6; D not resolved. The V gene lost 1 base and the J gene lost 8 bases, with 9 bases spanning the gap. This CDR3 spans 14 amino acids. In germline, CDR1 is MNHEY, CDR2 SVGAGI. CDR3 coding DNA: TGTGCCAGCAGTTACTTGGAGAGGCATTCACCCCTCCACTTT. It encodes CASSYLERHSPLHF.

The rearrangement joins TRBV11-2 to TRBJ1-2; D is unresolved. V gave up 5 bases and J gave up 4 bases, with 5 bases separating them. The CDR3 consists of 11 residues. Per germline, CDR1 SGHAT and CDR2 FQNNGV. The CDR3 coding sequence is TGTGCCAGCAGCCCGGGCTATGGCTACACCTTC. It encodes CASSPGYGYTF. The variable domain in full, completed from reference TRBV11-2 and TRBJ1-2, reads EAGVAQSPRYKIIEKRQSVAFWCNPISGHATLYWYQQILGQGPKLLIQFQNNGVVDDSQLPKDRFSAERLKGVDSTLKIQPAKLEDSAVYLCASSPGYGYTFGSGTRLTVV.

This chain links TRBV2 with TRBJ1-5, with D perhaps TRBD1 (6 bases). V was cut by 5 bases and J by 4 bases, with 18 bases left in between. The CDR3 sequence is 16 residues long. The germline V gene has CDR1 SNHLY and CDR2 FYNNEI. CDR3 amino acids: CASSPPLTGPNQPQHF. The CDR3 DNA reads as TGTGCCAGCAGTCCCCCCCTGACAGGACCTAATCAGCCCCAGCATTTT.

The chain has TRBV2 and TRBJ1-2; TRBD1 might be the D (5 bases). V lost 0 bases to trimming and J lost 7 bases, with 9 bases between them. The CDR3 runs 13 residues. Looked up from germline, CDR1 is SNHLY and CDR2 is FYNNEI. CDR3 residues: CASSEAVGLGYTF. In DNA, the CDR3 is TGTGCCAGCAGTGAAGCGGTGGGGCTTGGCTACACCTTC.

The rearrangement links TRBV7-2 to TRBJ2-5, with 8 positions matching TRBD2. CDR3 size: 15 residues. In germline, CDR1 is SGHTA, CDR2 FQGNSA. After removal of 5 bases from V and 5 bases from J, the junction contained 10 bases not matched to a gene. CDR3 sequence reads: CASSPSRGGGETQYF. The CDR3 nucleotides are TGTGCCAGCAGCCCAAGCCGGGGGGGTGGGGAGACCCAGTACTTC.

The V gene is TRBV14, the J gene TRBJ2-7; 7 nucleotides align to TRBD1. Germline values: CDR1 SGHDN, CDR2 FVKESK. Trimming took 1 base from V and 5 from J; bases not matched to a gene: 5. The CDR3 spans 14 residues. The CDR3: CASSQGQGPHEQYF. CDR3 nucleotides: TGTGCCAGCAGCCAAGGACAGGGACCCCACGAGCAGTACTTC.

This clone came up a few times. The chain links TRBV6-5 to TRBJ2-1, with D possibly being TRBD1 (6 bases). CDR3 length: 15 amino acids. Germline V lookup: CDR1 MNHEY, CDR2 SVGAGI. V was shortened by 6 bases and J by 9 bases, with 21 bases between the two germline ends. CDR3 region: CASRRTEPSRVEQFF. CDR3 sequence (DNA): TGTGCCAGCAGACGGACAGAGCCTTCGAGGGTTGAGCAGTTCTTC.

The table lists this clone with a few counts. The chain is built from TRBV5-6 and TRBJ1-1, with D perhaps TRBD1 (6 bases). In germline, CDR1 is SGHDT, CDR2 YYEEEE. Deletions cut 3 bases from V and 1 base from J, with 7 bases between. CDR3 length: 13 residues. In DNA form, the CDR3 reads TGTGCCAGCAGCTGGACAGAGAACACTGAAGCTTTCTTT. Protein: CASSWTENTEAFF.

This chain links TRBV6-1 with TRBJ2-1; possibly TRBD1 for D (6 bases). The V end lost 7 bases, the J end lost 2 bases, and 9 bases lay between the germline ends. CDR1 is MNHNS and CDR2 is SASEGT in the germline V gene. This CDR3 spans 13 amino acids. This CDR3 is CASTNRAYNEQFF. The CDR3 region has the DNA TGTGCCAGCACGAACAGGGCCTACAATGAGCAGTTCTTC.

The chain has TRBV5-4 and TRBJ1-2, with 8 bases fitting TRBD1. The CDR3 length is 15 residues. V was clipped by 1 base and J by 5 bases; unmatched bases: 7. Germline assignment: CDR1 SGHNT and CDR2 YYREEE (reference sequence). In DNA form, the CDR3 reads TGTGCCAGCAGCTTGCTGGACAGGGAGCGATATGGCTACACCTTC. Translated, it gives CASSLLDRERYGYTF.

The rearrangement links TRBV11-3 to TRBJ2-3; 12 bases fit TRBD2. The trim removed 4 bases at V and 6 bases at J, leaving 8 bases unmatched. CDR3 length equals 16 residues. The germline V gene has CDR1 SGHNT and CDR2 YENEEA. CDR3 residues: CASSSTSGGEADTQYF. Here the CDR3 DNA reads TGTGCCAGCAGCTCGACTAGCGGGGGAGAGGCGGATACGCAGTATTTT.

Here the CDR3 reads CASSYSLTGGPEQYF. The CDR3, as DNA: TGTGCCAGCAGTTACTCCTTGACAGGGGGCCCCGAGCAGTACTTC. This rearrangement joins TRBV6-6 to TRBJ2-7; 10 bases map to TRBD1. The CDR3 spans 15 residues. The germline V gene has CDR1 MNHNY and CDR2 SVGAGI (reference sequence). V trimming: 0 bases; J trimming: 6 bases; junction bases outside the gene matches: 5.

This clone was picked up a small number of times. This chain uses TRBV14 with TRBJ1-1; D gene uncertain. The V gene lost 0 bases and the J gene lost 7 bases, with 12 bases spanning the gap. Germline CDR1 is SGHDN and CDR2 is FVKESK. This CDR3 has 14 residues. CDR3 nucleotide sequence: TGTGCCAGCAGCCAAGAGAGAGGCGTAGTTGAAGCTTTCTTT. Its protein product is CASSQERGVVEAFF.

The chain uses TRBV7-2 and TRBJ1-1; possibly TRBD1 for D (5 bases). Trimming pared 5 bases from V and 7 bases from J, leaving 17 bases between. CDR3 size: 14 residues. Germline CDR1 and CDR2: SGHTA and FQGNSA. The CDR3 DNA sequence: TGTGCCAGCAGCCCCCGGGGGGAGGGCGGTGAAGCTTTCTTT. Translated, it gives CASSPRGEGGEAFF.

This clone has only one observation. Here the CDR3 DNA reads TGTGCCAGCAACCGGGACAGGGGGTTCACTGAAGCTTTCTTT. It encodes CASNRDRGFTEAFF. The genes are TRBV5-4 and TRBJ1-1; 11 bases map to TRBD1. There are 14 residues in the CDR3. Germline CDR1 is SGHNT and CDR2 is YYREEE (reference sequence). Trimming cost V 6 bases and J 4 bases; bases outside gene matches: 5. Based on the CDR3 plus reference TRBV5-4 and TRBJ1-1, the full variable domain is ETGVTQSPTHLIKTRGQQVTLRCSSQSGHNTVSWYQQALGQGPQFIFQYYREEENGRGNFPPRFSGLQFPNYSSELNVNALELDDSALYLCASNRDRGFTEAFFGQGTRLTVV.

The J gene is TRBJ1-6, the V gene TRBV10-3; 8 bases line up with TRBD1. J gave up 6 bases and V 10 bases, and 5 bases lay outside the gene matches. The CDR3 loop spans 13 amino acids. Germline CDR1 reads ENHRY; CDR2 reads SYGVKD. This CDR3 is CANGQGFNSPLHF. CDR3 bases: TGTGCCAACGGACAGGGATTTAATTCACCCCTCCACTTT.

The chain joins TRBV6-5 to TRBJ2-5; TRBD2 agrees at 11 bases. CDR3 length: 14 residues. With V trimmed by 7 bases and J by 9 bases, 10 bases remained unmatched. Germline V gene data show CDR1 as MNHEY and CDR2 as SVGAGI. The CDR3 DNA sequence: TGTGCCAGCAAGGGTAGCGGGGGGGCCACGCCCCAGTACTTC. Translating it yields CASKGSGGATPQYF.

This sequence joins TRBV4-1 and TRBJ2-1, with a tentative D call TRBD2 (6 bases). The germline V and J ends were trimmed by 5 bases and 2 bases, with 16 bases remaining between them. CDR1 and CDR2 from the germline V gene are MGHRA and YSYEKL. The CDR3 totals 16 residues. The CDR3 region is CASSSRRGGTYNEQFF. For the CDR3, the DNA is TGCGCCAGCAGCTCAAGAAGGGGAGGAACCTACAATGAGCAGTTCTTC.

The genes are TRBV30 and TRBJ2-3; the match to TRBD1 covers 7 bases. Germline CDR1 GTSNPN, CDR2 SVGIG (reference sequence). This CDR3 has 14 residues. V dropped 4 bases and J dropped 1; count of bases not matched to a gene: 5. CDR3 DNA: TGTGCCTGGAAACAGGGGCTACGCACAGATACGCAGTATTTT. Its protein product is CAWKQGLRTDTQYF.

V gene TRBV5-1 combines with J gene TRBJ2-2; no clear D gene. Between the trimmed V and J ends, which lost 7 bases and 4 bases, there was a span of 11 bases. This CDR3 spans 13 amino acids. Germline-derived CDR1 and CDR2 are SGHRS and YFSETQ. The CDR3 sequence is CASGAAGTGELFF. The CDR3 DNA follows: TGCGCCAGCGGCGCGGCCGGCACCGGGGAGCTGTTTTTT.

The rearrangement links TRBV5-4 to TRBJ1-1; 9 bases line up with TRBD1. J gave up 5 bases and V 6 bases, and 14 bases lay outside the gene matches. Germline V lookup: CDR1 SGHNT, CDR2 YYREEE (reference sequence). This CDR3 contains 16 residues. CDR3 residues: CASTPGQGMPGTEAFF. The CDR3 region has the DNA TGTGCCAGCACCCCGGGACAGGGCATGCCCGGGACTGAAGCTTTCTTT.

The V call is TRBV27, the J call TRBJ2-1; D is unclear. CDR3 length: 14 residues. Trimming left V 3 bases short and J 2 bases short, with 8 bases between. Germline assignment: CDR1 MNHEY and CDR2 SMNVEV (reference sequence). CDR3 sequence (DNA): TGTGCCAGCAGTTTCTCGACTCCCTACAATGAGCAGTTCTTC. This gives the protein CASSFSTPYNEQFF.

This chain connects TRBV14 to TRBJ2-3; 8 nucleotides agree with TRBD2. This CDR3 contains 15 residues. Losses at the gene ends were 4 bases for V and 3 bases for J; bases not matched to a gene: 6. Germline V gene data show CDR1 as SGHDN and CDR2 as FVKESK. The CDR3 loop reads CASSPLAGSTDTQYF. The CDR3 DNA follows: TGTGCCAGCAGCCCGTTAGCGGGGAGTACAGATACGCAGTATTTT. Full variable domain (remainder filled in from reference TRBV14 and TRBJ2-3): EAGVTQFPSHSVIEKGQTVTLRCDPISGHDNLYWYRRVMGKEIKFLLHFVKESKQDESGMPNNRFLAERTGGTYSTLKVQPAELEDSGVYFCASSPLAGSTDTQYFGPGTRLTVL.

The chain employs TRBV2 and TRBJ2-3; a weak D match, TRBD2 (5 bases). Germline CDR1 SNHLY, CDR2 FYNNEI. This CDR3 is built from 16 residues. The V and J ends lost 1 base and 3 bases respectively, with 14 bases between them. The CDR3 DNA sequence: TGTGCCAGCAGTGAAGGGGCCTTACGGAGGACAGATACGCAGTATTTT. Encoded protein: CASSEGALRRTDTQYF.

The rearrangement links TRBV5-1 to TRBJ2-1; 7 bases agree with TRBD1. Looked up from germline, CDR1 is SGHRS and CDR2 is YFSETQ. With 4 bases clipped from V and 10 bases from J, the junction kept 17 bases outside the gene matches. The CDR3 loop spans 16 amino acids. CDR3 region: CASSRTGPNRGWEQFF. The CDR3, as DNA: TGCGCCAGCAGCCGGACCGGACCGAACAGGGGTTGGGAGCAGTTCTTC.

This chain joins TRBV7-6 and TRBJ1-1; perhaps TRBD1 as D (6 bases). The CDR3 runs 13 residues. V gave up 5 bases and J gave up 1 base, with 8 bases separating them. Germline V gene sequence: CDR1 SGHVS, CDR2 FNYEAQ. The CDR3 spells CASSQTGNTEAFF. CDR3 bases: TGTGCCAGCAGCCAGACAGGGAACACTGAAGCTTTCTTT.

The chain has TRBV11-3 and TRBJ1-6; no reliable D call. This CDR3 region has 11 residues. V was shortened by 5 bases and J by 13 bases, with 9 bases between the two germline ends. Germline assignment: CDR1 SGHNT and CDR2 YENEEA. CDR3 region: CASSRAGPLHF. The CDR3 DNA is TGTGCCAGCAGCCGCGCGGGGCCCCTCCACTTT.

Only a few counts were recorded for this clone. The chain links TRBV6-6 to TRBJ2-2, with a tentative D call TRBD1 (5 bases). Germline loops: CDR1 MNHNY, CDR2 SVGAGI (reference sequence). The V end was cut by 0 bases, the J end by 6 bases, with 11 bases between. The CDR3 is 15 amino acids. The DNA for the CDR3 is TGTGCCAGCAGTTACTCGACAAAGGGGTCCGGGGAGCTGTTTTTT. This codes for CASSYSTKGSGELFF.